This passage covers 3 T cell receptor beta chains from one sample sequenced in a study of T-cell memory formation after mild COVID-19. TCRdb re-called the 5' RACE reads with MiXCR, one entry per CDR3 protein. The profile shows about 410,000 distinct CDR3 sequences, under 25% of them singletons. Sequenced input: PBMCs or a T cell subset sorted from them (not recorded which). The receptors were gathered from an adult woman who had mild COVID-19 (a few samples of this study predate the infection). Cell type and time point are not known.

The chain combines TRBV4-1 with TRBJ2-1; D tentatively reads TRBD1 or TRBD2 (5 bases each). This CDR3 has 15 amino acids. Germline lookup yields CDR1 MGHRA and CDR2 YSYEKL. Trimming took 4 bases from V and 0 from J, leaving 10 bases between them. Here the CDR3 DNA reads TGCGCCAGCAGCCTCCTTGGGACCTCCTACAATGAGCAGTTCTTC. Amino acids: CASSLLGTSYNEQFF.

This chain joins TRBV9 and TRBJ2-1; 11 positions agree with TRBD2. This CDR3 is built from 18 residues. V dropped 1 base and J dropped 0; count of bases not matched to a gene: 6. The germline CDR1 and CDR2 sequences are SGDLS and YYNGEE. CDR3 residues: CASSVTSGSLSSYNEQFF. CDR3 in DNA: TGTGCCAGCAGCGTAACTAGCGGGAGCCTAAGCTCCTACAATGAGCAGTTCTTC.

The gene calls are TRBV20-1 and TRBJ2-7; D is unresolved. The CDR3 contains 14 residues. Trimming shortened V by 0 bases and J by 3 bases, and 12 bases separated the two germline ends. Germline loops: CDR1 DFQATT, CDR2 SNEGSKA (reference sequence). In nucleotides, the CDR3 is TGCAGTGCTAGAGATAGAAGGACCGGCTACGAGCAGTACTTC. Translating gives CSARDRRTGYEQYF.